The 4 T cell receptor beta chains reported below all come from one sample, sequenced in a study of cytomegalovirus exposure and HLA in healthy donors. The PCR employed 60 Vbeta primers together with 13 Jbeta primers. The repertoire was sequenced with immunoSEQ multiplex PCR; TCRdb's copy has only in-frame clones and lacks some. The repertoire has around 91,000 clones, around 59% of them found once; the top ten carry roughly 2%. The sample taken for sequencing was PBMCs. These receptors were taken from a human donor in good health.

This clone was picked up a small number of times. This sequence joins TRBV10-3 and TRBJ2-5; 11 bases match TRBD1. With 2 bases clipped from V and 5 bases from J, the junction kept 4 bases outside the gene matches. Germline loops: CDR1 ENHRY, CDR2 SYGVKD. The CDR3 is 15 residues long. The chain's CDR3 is CAISEGQGAQETQYF. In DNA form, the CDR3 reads TGTGCCATCAGTGAGGGACAGGGGGCGCAGGAGACCCAGTACTTC.

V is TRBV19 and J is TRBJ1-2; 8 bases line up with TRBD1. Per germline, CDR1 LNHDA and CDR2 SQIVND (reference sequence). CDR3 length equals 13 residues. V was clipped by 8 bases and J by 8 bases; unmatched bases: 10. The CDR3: CASRLQGAGGYTF. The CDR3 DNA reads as TGTGCCAGTCGACTCCAGGGGGCAGGGGGCTACACCTTC. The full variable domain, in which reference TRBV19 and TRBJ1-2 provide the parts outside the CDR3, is DGGITQSPKYLFRKEGQNVTLSCEQNLNHDAMYWYRQDPGQGLRLIYYSQIVNDFQKGDIAEGYSVSREKKESFPLTVTSAQKNPTAFYLCASRLQGAGGYTFGSGTRLTVV.

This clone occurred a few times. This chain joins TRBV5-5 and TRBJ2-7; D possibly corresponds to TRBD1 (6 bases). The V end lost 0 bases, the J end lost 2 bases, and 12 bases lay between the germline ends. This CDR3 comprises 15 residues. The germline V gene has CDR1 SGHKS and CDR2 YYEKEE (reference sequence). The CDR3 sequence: CASSLERQGTYEQYF. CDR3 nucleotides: TGTGCCAGCAGCTTGGAGCGTCAGGGGACCTACGAGCAGTACTTC.

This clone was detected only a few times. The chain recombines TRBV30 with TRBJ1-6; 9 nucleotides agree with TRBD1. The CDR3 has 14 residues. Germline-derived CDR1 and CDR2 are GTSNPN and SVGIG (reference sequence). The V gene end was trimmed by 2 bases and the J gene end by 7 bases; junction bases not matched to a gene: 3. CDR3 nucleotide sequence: TGTGCCTGGAGTTCCGGGACAGGGAATTCACCCCTCCACTTT. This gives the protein CAWSSGTGNSPLHF. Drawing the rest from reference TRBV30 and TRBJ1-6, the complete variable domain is SQTIHQWPATLVQPVGSPLSLECTVEGTSNPNLYWYRQAAGRGLQLLFYSVGIGQISSEVPQNLSASRPQDRQFILSSKKLLLSDSGFYLCAWSSGTGNSPLHFGNGTRLTVT.